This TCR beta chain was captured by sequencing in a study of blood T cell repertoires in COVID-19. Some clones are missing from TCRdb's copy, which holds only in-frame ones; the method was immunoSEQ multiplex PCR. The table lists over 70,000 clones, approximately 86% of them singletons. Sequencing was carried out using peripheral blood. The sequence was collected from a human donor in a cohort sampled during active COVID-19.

DNA for the CDR3: TGTGCCAGCACCCATGCAGGAGGTTCCTACGAGCAGTACTTC. It is translated as CASTHAGGSYEQYF. The chain recombines TRBV5-5 with TRBJ2-7, with D possibly matching TRBD2 (5 bases). V was clipped by 6 bases and J by 1 base, with 14 bases between them. In germline, CDR1 is SGHKS, CDR2 YYEKEE (reference sequence). The CDR3 spans 14 residues. Full variable domain (outside the CDR3, taken from reference TRBV5-5 and TRBJ2-7): DAGVTQSPTHLIKTRGQQVTLRCSPISGHKSVSWYQQVLGQGPQFIFQYYEKEERGRGNFPDRFSARQFPNYSSELNVNALLLGDSALYLCASTHAGGSYEQYFGPGTRLTVT.